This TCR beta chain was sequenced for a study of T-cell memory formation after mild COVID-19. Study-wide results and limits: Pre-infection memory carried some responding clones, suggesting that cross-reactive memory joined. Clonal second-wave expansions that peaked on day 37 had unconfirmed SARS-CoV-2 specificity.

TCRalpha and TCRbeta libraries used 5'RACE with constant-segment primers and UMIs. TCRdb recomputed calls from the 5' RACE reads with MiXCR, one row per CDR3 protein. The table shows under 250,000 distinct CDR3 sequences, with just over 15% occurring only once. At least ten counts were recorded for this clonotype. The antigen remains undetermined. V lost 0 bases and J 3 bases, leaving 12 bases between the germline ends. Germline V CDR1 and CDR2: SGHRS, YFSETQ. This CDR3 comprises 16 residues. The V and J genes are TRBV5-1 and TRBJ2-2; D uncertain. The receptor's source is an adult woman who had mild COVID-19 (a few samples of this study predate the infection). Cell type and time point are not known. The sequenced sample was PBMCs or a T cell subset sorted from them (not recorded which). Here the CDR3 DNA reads TGCGCCAGCAGCTTGGCATTAGACGGCGACACCGGGGAGCTGTTTTTT. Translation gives CASSLALDGDTGELFF. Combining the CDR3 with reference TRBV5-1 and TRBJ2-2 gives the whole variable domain KAGVTQTPRYLIKTRGQQVTLSCSPISGHRSVSWYQQTPGQGLQFLFEYFSETQRNKGNFPGRFSGRQFSNSRSEMNVSTLELGDSALYLCASSLALDGDTGELFFGEGSRLTVL.